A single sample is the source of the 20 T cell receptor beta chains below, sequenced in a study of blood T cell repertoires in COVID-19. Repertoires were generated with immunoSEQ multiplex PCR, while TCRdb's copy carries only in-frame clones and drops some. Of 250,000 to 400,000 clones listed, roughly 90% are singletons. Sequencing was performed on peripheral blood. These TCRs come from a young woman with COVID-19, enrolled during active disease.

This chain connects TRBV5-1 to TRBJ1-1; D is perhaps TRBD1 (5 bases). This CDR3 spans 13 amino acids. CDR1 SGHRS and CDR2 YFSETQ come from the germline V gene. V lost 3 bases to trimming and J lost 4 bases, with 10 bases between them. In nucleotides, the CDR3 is TGCGCCAGCAGCTGGGCGGGGGGCACTGAAGCTTTCTTT. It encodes CASSWAGGTEAFF.

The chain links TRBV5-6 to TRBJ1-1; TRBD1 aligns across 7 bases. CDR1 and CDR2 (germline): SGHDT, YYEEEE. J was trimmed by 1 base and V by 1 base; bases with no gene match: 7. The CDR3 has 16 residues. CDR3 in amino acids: CASSLWPGQPNTEAFF. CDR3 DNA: TGTGCCAGCAGCTTGTGGCCGGGACAGCCGAACACTGAAGCTTTCTTT.

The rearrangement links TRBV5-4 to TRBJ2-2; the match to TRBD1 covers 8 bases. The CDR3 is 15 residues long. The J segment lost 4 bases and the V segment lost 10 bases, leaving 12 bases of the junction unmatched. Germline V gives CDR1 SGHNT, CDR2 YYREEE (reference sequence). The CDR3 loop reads CAARTGISVTGELFF. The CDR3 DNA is TGTGCCGCCCGGACAGGGATATCCGTCACCGGGGAGCTGTTTTTT.

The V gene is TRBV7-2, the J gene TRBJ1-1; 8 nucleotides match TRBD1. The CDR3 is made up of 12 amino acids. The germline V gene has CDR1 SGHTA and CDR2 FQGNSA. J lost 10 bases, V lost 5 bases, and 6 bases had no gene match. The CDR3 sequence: CASSSRQGSAFF. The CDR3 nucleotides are TGTGCCAGCAGCAGCAGACAGGGGTCAGCTTTCTTT.

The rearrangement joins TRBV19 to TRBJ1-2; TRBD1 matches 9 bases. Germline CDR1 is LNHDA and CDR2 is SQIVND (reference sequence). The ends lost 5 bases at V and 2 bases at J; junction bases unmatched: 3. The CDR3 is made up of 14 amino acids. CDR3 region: CASSATGGNYGYTF. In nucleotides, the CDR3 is TGTGCCAGTAGTGCCACAGGGGGCAACTATGGCTACACCTTC.

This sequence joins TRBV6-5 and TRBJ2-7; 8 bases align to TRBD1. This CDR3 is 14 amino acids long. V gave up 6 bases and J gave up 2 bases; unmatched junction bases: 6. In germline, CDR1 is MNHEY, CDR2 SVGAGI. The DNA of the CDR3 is TGTGCCAGCAGGCGCGGACAGGGAGCCTACGAGCAGTACTTC. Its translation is CASRRGQGAYEQYF.

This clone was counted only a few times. CDR3 loop: CASSESLAQGNEQFF. The CDR3 DNA follows: TGTGCCAGTAGTGAGAGTCTAGCTCAAGGAAATGAGCAGTTCTTC. The chain links TRBV19 to TRBJ2-1; possible D gene TRBD2, 5 bases. The CDR3 sequence is 15 residues long. Germline CDR1 LNHDA, CDR2 SQIVND (reference sequence). V shed 5 bases and J shed 7 bases, with 18 bases lying between them.

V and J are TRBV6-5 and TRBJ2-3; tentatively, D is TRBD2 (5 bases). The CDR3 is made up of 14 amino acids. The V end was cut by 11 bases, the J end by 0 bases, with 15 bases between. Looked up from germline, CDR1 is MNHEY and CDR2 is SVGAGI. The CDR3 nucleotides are TGTGCCGCGAAGCGGACGTTCAGCACAGATACGCAGTATTTT. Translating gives CAAKRTFSTDTQYF.

Written as DNA, the CDR3 is TGCGCCAGCAGCGCTCCCGGGACAGGGGACTATGAGCAGTTCTTC. Its translation is CASSAPGTGDYEQFF. The J gene is TRBJ2-1, the V gene TRBV5-1; 10 bases line up with TRBD1. The CDR3 spans 15 residues. Per the germline V gene, CDR1 is SGHRS and CDR2 is YFSETQ. J gave up 8 bases and V 4 bases, and 9 bases lay outside the gene matches.

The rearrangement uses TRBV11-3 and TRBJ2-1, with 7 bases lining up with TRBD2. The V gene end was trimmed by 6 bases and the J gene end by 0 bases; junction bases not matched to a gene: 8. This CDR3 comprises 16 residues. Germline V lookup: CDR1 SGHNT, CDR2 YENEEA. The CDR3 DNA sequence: TGTGCCAGCAGTAAGGGTGGCGGGAGCTCCTACAATGAGCAGTTCTTC. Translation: CASSKGGGSSYNEQFF.

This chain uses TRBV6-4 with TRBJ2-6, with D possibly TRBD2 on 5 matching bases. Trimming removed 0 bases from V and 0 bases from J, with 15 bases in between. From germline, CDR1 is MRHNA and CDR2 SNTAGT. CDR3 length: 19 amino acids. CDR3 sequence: CASSDSIRRVLSGANVLTF. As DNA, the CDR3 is TGTGCCAGCAGTGACTCGATACGGCGGGTCCTCTCTGGGGCCAACGTCCTGACTTTC.

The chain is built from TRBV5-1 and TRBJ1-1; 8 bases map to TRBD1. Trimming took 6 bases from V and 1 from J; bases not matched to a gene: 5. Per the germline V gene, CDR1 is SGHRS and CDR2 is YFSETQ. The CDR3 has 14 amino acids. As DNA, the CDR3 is TGCGCCAGCAACTCCGGGACAGGGAACACTGAAGCTTTCTTT. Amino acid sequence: CASNSGTGNTEAFF.

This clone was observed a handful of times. This chain's CDR3 is CSVEVRTGDYGYTF. Written as DNA, the CDR3 is TGCAGCGTTGAGGTTCGTACAGGGGACTATGGCTACACCTTC. V gene TRBV29-1 combines with J gene TRBJ1-2; 7 bases are shared with TRBD1. V dropped 3 bases and J dropped 3; count of bases not matched to a gene: 7. Germline CDR1 and CDR2: SQVTM and ANQGSEA. CDR3 length: 14 amino acids.

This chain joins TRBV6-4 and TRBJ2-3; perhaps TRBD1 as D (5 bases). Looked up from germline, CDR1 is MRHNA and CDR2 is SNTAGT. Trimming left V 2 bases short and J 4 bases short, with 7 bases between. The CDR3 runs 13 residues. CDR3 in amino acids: CASSDGRADTQYF. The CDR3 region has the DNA TGTGCCAGCAGTGACGGCAGGGCAGATACGCAGTATTTT.

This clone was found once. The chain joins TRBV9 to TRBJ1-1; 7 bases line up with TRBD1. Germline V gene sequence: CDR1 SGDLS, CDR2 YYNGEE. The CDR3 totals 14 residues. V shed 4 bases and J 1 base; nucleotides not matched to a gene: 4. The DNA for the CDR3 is TGTGCCAGCAGCCGGGCAGGGGGGAACACTGAAGCTTTCTTT. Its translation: CASSRAGGNTEAFF.

DNA for the CDR3: TGTGCCAGCAGCAAAGGAGGAGAAGGGGATCTATATGGCTACACCTTC. Translation: CASSKGGEGDLYGYTF. The chain is built from TRBV21-1 and TRBJ1-2; no DNA check was done on the table's D call, TRBD1. TRBV21-1 is deemed a pseudogene. CDR3 size: 16 residues.

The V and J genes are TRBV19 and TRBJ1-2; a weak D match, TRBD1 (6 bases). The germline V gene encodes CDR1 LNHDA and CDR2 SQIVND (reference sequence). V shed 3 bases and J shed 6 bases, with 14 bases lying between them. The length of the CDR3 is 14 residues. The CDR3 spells CASSIIPTGNGYTF. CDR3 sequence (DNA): TGTGCCAGTAGTATCATCCCCACAGGGAATGGCTACACCTTC.

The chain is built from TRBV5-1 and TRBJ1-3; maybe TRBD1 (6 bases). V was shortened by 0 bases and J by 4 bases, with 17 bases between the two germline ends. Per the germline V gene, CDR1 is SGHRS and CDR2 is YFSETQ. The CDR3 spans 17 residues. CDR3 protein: CASSLGSSGVGGNTIYF. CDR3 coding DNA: TGCGCCAGCAGCTTGGGTTCTTCAGGGGTAGGAGGAAACACCATATATTTT.

CDR3 nucleotides: TGTGCCAGCAGTGGAGACACGCTGAACACTGAAGCTTTCTTT. Its translation: CASSGDTLNTEAFF. The chain is built from TRBV2 and TRBJ1-1; D is unresolved. This CDR3 contains 14 residues. V was pared by 4 bases and J by 0 bases, with 9 bases between. Germline V CDR1 and CDR2: SNHLY, FYNNEI. Combining the CDR3 with reference TRBV2 and TRBJ1-1 gives the whole variable domain EPEVTQTPSHQVTQMGQEVILRCVPISNHLYFYWYRQILGQKVEFLVSFYNNEISEKSEIFDDQFSVERPDGSNFTLKIRSTKLEDSAMYFCASSGDTLNTEAFFGQGTRLTVV.

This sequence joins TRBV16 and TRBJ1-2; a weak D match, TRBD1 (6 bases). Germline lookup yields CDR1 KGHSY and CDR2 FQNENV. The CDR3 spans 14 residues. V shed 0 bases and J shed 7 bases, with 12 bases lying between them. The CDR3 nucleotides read TGTGCCAGCAGCCAATCAGCGGACAGTTCTGGCTACACCTTC. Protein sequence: CASSQSADSSGYTF.